These 16 T cell receptor beta chains were sequenced from one sample in a study of shared clonotypes between healthy human individuals. Only in-frame clones appear in the TCRdb table, and some are missing; sequencing was by immunoSEQ multiplex PCR. The repertoire holds 2,500,000 or so clones, with under 95% as singletons. Sample: naive CD4+ T cells from PBMCs. Subset specified: CD45RA+ positively selected. These receptors were obtained from a man between 18 and 35 years old in good health. Some clones in this sample may be carry-over from other donors' samples.

The table lists this clone with a few counts. V is TRBV27 and J is TRBJ2-7; TRBD2 matches 8 bases. The CDR3 sequence is 15 residues long. V was clipped by 3 bases and J by 0 bases; unmatched bases: 4. Germline V gives CDR1 MNHEY, CDR2 SMNVEV (reference sequence). CDR3 coding DNA: TGTGCCAGCAGTTTGAAGCGGGAGAGCTCCTACGAGCAGTACTTC. Encoded protein: CASSLKRESSYEQYF.

The CDR3 DNA reads as TGCGCCAGCAGCCAGTCCCCCCGGCAGGGCTCCAATGAAAAACTGTTTTTT. As protein: CASSQSPRQGSNEKLFF. The J gene is TRBJ1-4, the V gene TRBV4-1; the D gene is possibly TRBD1 (5 bases). CDR3 length: 17 residues. Deletions cut 3 bases from V and 5 bases from J, with 19 bases between. The germline gives CDR1 MGHRA, CDR2 YSYEKL.

The J gene is TRBJ2-2, the V gene TRBV7-3; D call uncertain. The germline V and J ends were trimmed by 4 bases and 6 bases, with 12 bases remaining between them. The CDR3 is made up of 14 amino acids. Germline loops: CDR1 SGHTA, CDR2 FQGTGA. The CDR3 DNA sequence: TGTGCCAGCAGCTCCCGCGACTTCTCCGGGGAGCTGTTTTTT. This sequence encodes CASSSRDFSGELFF.

The chain joins TRBV5-4 to TRBJ1-3; D not certain. Between the trimmed V and J ends, which lost 0 bases and 4 bases, there was a span of 8 bases. Germline CDR1 SGHNT, CDR2 YYREEE (reference sequence). CDR3 length: 14 amino acids. The CDR3 is CASSLGGYGNTIYF. In DNA form, the CDR3 reads TGTGCCAGCAGCTTGGGAGGGTACGGAAACACCATATATTTT.

The chain employs TRBV29-1 and TRBJ2-7, with 7 bases lining up with TRBD1. Unmatched junction bases numbered 10, after V lost 4 bases and J lost 1 base. Germline V CDR1 and CDR2: SQVTM, ANQGSEA. CDR3 length: 15 amino acids. DNA of the CDR3: TGCAGCGTTGGTCCCACACCGGGACAGTCCTACGAGCAGTACTTC. Protein product: CSVGPTPGQSYEQYF.

The chain uses TRBV5-1 and TRBJ2-7, with D tentatively TRBD2 (6 bases). Germline V gives CDR1 SGHRS, CDR2 YFSETQ. The V end lost 3 bases, the J end lost 10 bases, and 11 bases lay between the germline ends. The CDR3 is made up of 11 amino acids. CDR3 protein: CASSSREVQYF. The CDR3 coding sequence is TGCGCCAGCAGCTCGAGGGAGGTCCAGTACTTC. Full variable domain (remainder filled in from reference TRBV5-1 and TRBJ2-7): KAGVTQTPRYLIKTRGQQVTLSCSPISGHRSVSWYQQTPGQGLQFLFEYFSETQRNKGNFPGRFSGRQFSNSRSEMNVSTLELGDSALYLCASSSREVQYFGPGTRLTVT.

The V call is TRBV6-5, the J call TRBJ2-1; 9 nucleotides match TRBD2. Germline V lookup: CDR1 MNHEY, CDR2 SVGAGI. V was pared by 6 bases and J by 7 bases, with 4 bases of the junction left unmatched. The CDR3 runs to 13 residues. The CDR3 DNA sequence: TGTGCCAGCAGAGGACTAGCGTTGAATGAGCAGTTCTTC. Protein product: CASRGLALNEQFF.

This chain connects TRBV27 to TRBJ1-1, with 7 bases lining up with TRBD1. This CDR3 contains 14 residues. Trimming cost V 5 bases and J 1 base; bases outside gene matches: 4. Germline V CDR1 and CDR2: MNHEY, SMNVEV (reference sequence). The CDR3 coding sequence is TGTGCCAGCAGTGTGACAGGGCAGAACACTGAAGCTTTCTTT. It codes for CASSVTGQNTEAFF.

The chain is built from TRBV19 and TRBJ2-2; 9 positions match TRBD2. CDR3 length: 16 amino acids. Germline V lookup: CDR1 LNHDA, CDR2 SQIVND (reference sequence). The ends lost 5 bases at V and 6 bases at J; junction bases unmatched: 10. CDR3 sequence: CASSVISGSYPGELFF. CDR3 sequence (DNA): TGTGCCAGTAGTGTCATTAGCGGGAGCTATCCCGGGGAGCTGTTTTTT.

The gene calls are TRBV27 and TRBJ1-2; D perhaps matches TRBD1 (6 bases). Germline CDR1 and CDR2: MNHEY and SMNVEV (reference sequence). CDR3 length equals 13 residues. Trimming cost V 1 base and J 8 bases, with 11 bases left between them. CDR3 protein: CASSLWRDTGYTF. For the CDR3, the DNA is TGTGCCAGCAGTTTATGGCGGGACACCGGCTACACCTTC.

The chain recombines TRBV5-5 with TRBJ1-5; possible D gene TRBD1, 5 bases. CDR1 is SGHKS and CDR2 is YYEKEE in the germline V gene (reference sequence). The CDR3 runs to 15 residues. V lost 2 bases and J lost 1, with 10 bases in between. The CDR3 sequence is CASSFGTQSNQPQHF. CDR3 coding DNA: TGTGCCAGCAGCTTCGGGACTCAGAGCAATCAGCCCCAGCATTTT.

This sequence joins TRBV27 and TRBJ2-7; TRBD2 agrees at 8 bases. The CDR3 has 15 amino acids. After removal of 6 bases from V and 4 bases from J, the junction contained 11 bases not matched to a gene. From germline, CDR1 is MNHEY and CDR2 SMNVEV (reference sequence). CDR3: CASREAGGPWYEQYF. CDR3 in DNA: TGTGCCAGCAGAGAGGCGGGAGGCCCTTGGTACGAGCAGTACTTC.

The V call is TRBV10-3, the J call TRBJ1-3; D is perhaps TRBD1 (6 bases). Germline values: CDR1 ENHRY, CDR2 SYGVKD. Trimming cost V 3 bases and J 3 bases, with 12 bases left between them. The CDR3 is 15 amino acids. The DNA of the CDR3 is TGTGCCATCAGTGACGGGGGGCCTCTTGGAAACACCATATATTTT. It encodes CAISDGGPLGNTIYF.

The gene calls are TRBV9 and TRBJ2-7; TRBD2 is a possible D gene (5 bases). V was clipped by 7 bases and J by 6 bases, with 17 bases between them. The germline V gene has CDR1 SGDLS and CDR2 YYNGEE. The CDR3 totals 13 residues. CDR3 amino acids: CASANPPAGEQYF. Here the CDR3 DNA reads TGTGCCAGCGCCAATCCCCCCGCGGGCGAGCAGTACTTC.

V usage is TRBV29-1 and J usage is TRBJ1-2; D is unclear. CDR1 is SQVTM and CDR2 is ANQGSEA in the germline V gene. V lost 4 bases and J lost 5, with 8 bases in between. The CDR3 is 11 amino acids. CDR3 nucleotides: TGCAGCGTTGCCGGAGTTTATGGCTACACCTTC. This encodes CSVAGVYGYTF.

This clone was picked up one time. This rearrangement joins TRBV4-1 to TRBJ2-7; the match to TRBD1 covers 7 bases. Germline V CDR1 and CDR2: MGHRA, YSYEKL. After removal of 1 base from V and 3 bases from J, the junction contained 12 bases not matched to a gene. The CDR3 length is 17 residues. CDR3 nucleotide sequence: TGCGCCAGCAGCCAAGTTCTTAGTTGGACAGGAAACTACGAGCAGTACTTC. It is translated as CASSQVLSWTGNYEQYF.